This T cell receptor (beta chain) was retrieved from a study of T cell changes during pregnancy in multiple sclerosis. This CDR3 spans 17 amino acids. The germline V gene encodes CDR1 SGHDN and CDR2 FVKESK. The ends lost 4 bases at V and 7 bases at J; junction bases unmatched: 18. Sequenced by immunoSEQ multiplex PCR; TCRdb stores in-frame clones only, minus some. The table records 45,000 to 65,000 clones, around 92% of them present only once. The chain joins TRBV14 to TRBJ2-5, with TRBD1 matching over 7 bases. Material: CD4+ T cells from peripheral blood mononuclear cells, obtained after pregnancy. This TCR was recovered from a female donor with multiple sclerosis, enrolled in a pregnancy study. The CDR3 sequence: CASSPRRTGWGNGTQYF. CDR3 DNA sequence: TGTGCCAGCAGCCCTCGTCGGACAGGATGGGGGAATGGGACCCAGTACTTC.